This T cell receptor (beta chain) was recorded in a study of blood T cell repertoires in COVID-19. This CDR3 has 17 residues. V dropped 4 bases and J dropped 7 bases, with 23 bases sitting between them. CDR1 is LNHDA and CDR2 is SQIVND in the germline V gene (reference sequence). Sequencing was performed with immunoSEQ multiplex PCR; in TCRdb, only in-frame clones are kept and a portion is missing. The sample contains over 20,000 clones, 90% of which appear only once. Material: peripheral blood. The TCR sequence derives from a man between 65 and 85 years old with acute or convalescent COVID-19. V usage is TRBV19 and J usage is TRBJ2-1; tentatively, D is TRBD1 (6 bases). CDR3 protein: CASSTPQSQGVYNEQFF. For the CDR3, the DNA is TGTGCCAGTAGTACCCCCCAGTCACAGGGAGTGTATAATGAGCAGTTCTTC.